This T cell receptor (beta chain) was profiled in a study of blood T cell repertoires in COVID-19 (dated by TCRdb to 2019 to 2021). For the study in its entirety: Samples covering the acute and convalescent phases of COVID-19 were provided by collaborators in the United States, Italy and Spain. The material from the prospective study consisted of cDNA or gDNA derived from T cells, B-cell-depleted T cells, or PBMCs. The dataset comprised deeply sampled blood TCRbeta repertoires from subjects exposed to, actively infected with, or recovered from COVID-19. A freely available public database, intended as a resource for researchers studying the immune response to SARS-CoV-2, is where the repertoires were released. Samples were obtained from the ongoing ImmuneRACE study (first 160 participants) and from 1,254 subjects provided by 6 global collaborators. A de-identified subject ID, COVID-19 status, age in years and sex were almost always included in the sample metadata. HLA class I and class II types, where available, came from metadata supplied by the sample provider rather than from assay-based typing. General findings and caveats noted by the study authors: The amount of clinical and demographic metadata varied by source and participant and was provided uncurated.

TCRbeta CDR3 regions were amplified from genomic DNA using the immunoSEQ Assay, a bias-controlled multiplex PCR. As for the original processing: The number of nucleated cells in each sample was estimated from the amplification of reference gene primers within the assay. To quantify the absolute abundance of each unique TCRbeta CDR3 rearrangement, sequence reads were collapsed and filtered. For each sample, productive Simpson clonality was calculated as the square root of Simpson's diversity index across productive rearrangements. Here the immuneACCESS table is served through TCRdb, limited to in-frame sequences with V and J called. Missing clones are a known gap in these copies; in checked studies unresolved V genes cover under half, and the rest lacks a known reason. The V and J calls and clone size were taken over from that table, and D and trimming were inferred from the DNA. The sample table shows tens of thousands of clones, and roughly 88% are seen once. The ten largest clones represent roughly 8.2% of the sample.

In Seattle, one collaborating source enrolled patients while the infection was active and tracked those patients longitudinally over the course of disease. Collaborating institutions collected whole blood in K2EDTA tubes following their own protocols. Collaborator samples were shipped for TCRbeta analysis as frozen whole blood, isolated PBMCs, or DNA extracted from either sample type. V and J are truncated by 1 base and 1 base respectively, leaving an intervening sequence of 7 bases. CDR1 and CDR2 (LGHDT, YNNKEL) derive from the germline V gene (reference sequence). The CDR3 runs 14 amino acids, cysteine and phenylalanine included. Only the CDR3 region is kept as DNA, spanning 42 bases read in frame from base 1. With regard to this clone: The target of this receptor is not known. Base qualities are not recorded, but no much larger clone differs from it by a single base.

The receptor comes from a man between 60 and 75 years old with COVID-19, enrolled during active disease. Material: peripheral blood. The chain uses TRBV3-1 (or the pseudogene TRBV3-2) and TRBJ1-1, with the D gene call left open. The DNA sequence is TGTGCCAGCAGCCAAGGGAGTTCGAACACTGAAGCTTTCTTT. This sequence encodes CASSQGSSNTEAFF.